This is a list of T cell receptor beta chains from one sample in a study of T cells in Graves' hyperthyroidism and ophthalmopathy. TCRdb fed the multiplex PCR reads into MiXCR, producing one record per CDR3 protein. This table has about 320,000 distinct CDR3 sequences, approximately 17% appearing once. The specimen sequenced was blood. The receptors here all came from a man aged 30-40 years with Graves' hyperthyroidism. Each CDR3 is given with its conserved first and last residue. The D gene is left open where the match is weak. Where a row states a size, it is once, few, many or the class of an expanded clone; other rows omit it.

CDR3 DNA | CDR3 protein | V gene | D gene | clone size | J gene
TGTGCCAGCATATCGGGGCTAACGGGAGTTGATACGCAGTATTTT | CASISGLTGVDTQYF | TRBV2 | . | . | TRBJ2-3
TGTGCCAGCAGTCCAGTAGGGGAATATGGCTACACCTTC | CASSPVGEYGYTF | TRBV12-3/TRBV12-4 | . | . | TRBJ1-2
TGTGCCAGCAGCCAATCGACAGGAGCCACAGATACGCAGTATTTT | CASSQSTGATDTQYF | TRBV14 | . | few | TRBJ2-3
TGTGCCAGCAGCCCGGCGGGTAACCAAGAGACCCAGTACTTC | CASSPAGNQETQYF | TRBV7-2 | . | . | TRBJ2-5
TGTGCCAGCTCACTAGTGGAAGCTAGCGGCTACGAGCAGTACTTC | CASSLVEASGYEQYF | TRBV18 | TRBD2 | few | TRBJ2-7
TGTGCCAGCAGCCACTCGGGACGGACGGAAGCTTTCTTT | CASSHSGRTEAFF | TRBV11-3 | . | many | TRBJ1-1
TGCAGTGCTAGTCCTTCGGAGACCCAGTACTTC | CSASPSETQYF | TRBV20-1 | . | many | TRBJ2-5
TGTGCCAGCAGACCATGGGCCTCCCTTTCCTACGAGCAGTACTTC | CASRPWASLSYEQYF | TRBV27 | . | many | TRBJ2-7
TGCGCCAGCACCCTGGACAGGGAAGAGCCCCAGCATTTT | CASTLDREEPQHF | TRBV10-2 | TRBD1 | few | TRBJ1-5
TGTGCATACAGGACTTTCACCGGGGAGCTGTTTTTT | CAYRTFTGELFF | TRBV30 | . | . | TRBJ2-2
TGTGCCAGCAGGAGGGCCCACAACTACGAGCAGTACTTC | CASRRAHNYEQYF | TRBV2 | . | . | TRBJ2-7
TGCAGTGCGTTCCCAGGGGGTAGCAATCAGCCCCAGCATTTT | CSAFPGGSNQPQHF | TRBV20-1 | TRBD1 | . | TRBJ1-5
TGCAGTGCTTCTCAGGGGGCGCGGGAAAAACTGTTTTTT | CSASQGAREKLFF | TRBV20-1 | TRBD1 | . | TRBJ1-4
TGCAGTGCCAACTTGCGGGAGGGATACGAGCAGTACTTC | CSANLREGYEQYF | TRBV20-1 | TRBD2 | many | TRBJ2-7
TGTGCCAGCAGTTTGGGAGGGGGCGTAGAGACCCAGTACTTC | CASSLGGGVETQYF | TRBV28 | . | many | TRBJ2-5
TGTGCCAGCAGTATGAGACTAGCGGGGCACAATGAGCAGTTCTTC | CASSMRLAGHNEQFF | TRBV6-1 | TRBD2 | few | TRBJ2-1
TGCGCCAGCAGCTTGGGACCAGGGGTCAATCAGCCCCAGCATTTT | CASSLGPGVNQPQHF | TRBV5-1 | . | many | TRBJ1-5
TGTGCCAGCAGTCTCGACAGGGGAGATGAAAAACTGTTTTTT | CASSLDRGDEKLFF | TRBV6-1 | TRBD1 | many | TRBJ1-4
TGTGCCAGCAGTTTATCGGCGTCCAGCGTACACGAGCAGTACTTC | CASSLSASSVHEQYF | TRBV27 | . | few | TRBJ2-7
TGCAGTGCTAGTTTGGGGATTCGGAATGAGCAGTTCTTC | CSASLGIRNEQFF | TRBV20-1 | . | . | TRBJ2-1